Here is one T cell receptor beta chain with its context. The antigen is undetermined. Individual cDNA molecules received unique molecular identifiers. TCRdb called the 5' RACE reads again in MiXCR, with one record for every CDR3 protein. Among approximately 70,000 distinct CDR3 sequences listed, about an eighth were seen once. With 6 bases removed from V and 4 bases from J, the gap between germline ends came to 3 bases. Germline assignment: CDR1 MNHEY and CDR2 SVGEGT. The CDR3 is 11 residues long. The source of the sample is a study of early T cells in non-severe SARS-CoV-2 infection. On the study more broadly: Unpaired chains resulted from sequencing bulk RNA of unsorted whole blood. Study observations and caveats: Private and CD4 specificities were missed by VDJdb matching, which favored anti-spike CD8 responses.

The TCR was taken from an adult who was a healthcare worker with PCR-confirmed SARS-CoV-2 infection or an uninfected control (not recorded which). The sample comprised whole blood. The gene calls are TRBV6-2 or TRBV6-3 and TRBJ2-2, with D unresolved. The CDR3 nucleotides read TGTGCCAGCAGGCTCACCGGGGAGCTGTTTTTT. Translation: CASRLTGELFF.